The clone carrying this T cell receptor beta chain was seen more than once but under ten times. Its target is not known. The CDR3 covers 15 residues. V lost 4 bases, J lost 3 bases, and 16 bases lay in between. Germline V gene data show CDR1 as SGHRS and CDR2 as YFSETQ. The sample originates from a study of PD-L1 blockade in urothelial cancer. Clones were read by immunoSEQ multiplex PCR, and TCRdb kept only the in-frame ones, dropping some. Of 45,000 or so clones listed, almost 85% are singletons. Study-wide findings and caveats: Durable-benefit patients showed greater tumor-associated blood clone expansion at 3 weeks.

This sequence was found in a man between 70 and 80 years old with urothelial cancer. The starting material was PBMCs, obtained around atezolizumab (anti-PD-L1) treatment. The chain combines TRBV5-1 with TRBJ1-2, with a tentative D call TRBD1 (5 bases). The chain's CDR3 is CASSVREGTDYGYTF. Written as DNA, the CDR3 is TGCGCCAGCAGCGTCCGTGAAGGGACTGACTATGGCTACACCTTC.